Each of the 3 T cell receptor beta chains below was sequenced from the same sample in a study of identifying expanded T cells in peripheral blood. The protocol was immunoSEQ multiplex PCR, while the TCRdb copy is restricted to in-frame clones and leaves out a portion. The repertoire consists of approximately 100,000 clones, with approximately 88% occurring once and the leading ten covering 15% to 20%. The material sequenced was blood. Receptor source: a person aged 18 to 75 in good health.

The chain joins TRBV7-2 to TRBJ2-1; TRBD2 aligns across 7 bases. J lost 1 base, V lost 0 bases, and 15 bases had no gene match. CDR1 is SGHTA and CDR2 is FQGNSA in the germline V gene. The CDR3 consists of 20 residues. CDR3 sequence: CASSLASATGGGVSYNEQFF. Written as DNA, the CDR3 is TGTGCCAGCAGCTTAGCTTCAGCCACTGGCGGGGGAGTTTCCTACAATGAGCAGTTCTTC.

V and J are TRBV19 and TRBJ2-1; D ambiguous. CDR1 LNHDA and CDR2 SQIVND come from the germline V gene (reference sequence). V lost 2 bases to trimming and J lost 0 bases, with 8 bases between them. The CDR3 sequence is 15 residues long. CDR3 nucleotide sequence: TGTGCCAGTAGTATAAGGCGGAGCTCCTACAATGAGCAGTTCTTC. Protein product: CASSIRRSSYNEQFF. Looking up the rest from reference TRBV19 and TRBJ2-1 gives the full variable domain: DGGITQSPKYLFRKEGQNVTLSCEQNLNHDAMYWYRQDPGQGLRLIYYSQIVNDFQKGDIAEGYSVSREKKESFPLTVTSAQKNPTAFYLCASSIRRSSYNEQFFGPGTRLTVL.

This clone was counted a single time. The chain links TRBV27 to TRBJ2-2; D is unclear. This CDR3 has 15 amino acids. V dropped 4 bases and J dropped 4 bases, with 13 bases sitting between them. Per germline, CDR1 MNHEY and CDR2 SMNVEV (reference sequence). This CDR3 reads CASSWEGLGTGELFF. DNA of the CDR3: TGTGCCAGCAGTTGGGAAGGGCTGGGCACCGGGGAGCTGTTTTTT.